This TCR beta chain was retrieved from a study of T cells in Graves' hyperthyroidism and ophthalmopathy. Germline assignment: CDR1 MNHEY and CDR2 SVGEGT. This CDR3 region has 15 residues. V trimming: 2 bases; J trimming: 3 bases; junction bases outside the gene matches: 7. Template material for amplifying TCR beta CDR3 regions consisted of RNA transcripts. First-round RT-PCR with HTBI primers amplified the TCR CDR3 region. TCRdb re-analysed the multiplex PCR reads in MiXCR, keeping a single row per CDR3 protein. This sample has nearly 250,000 distinct CDR3 sequences, with approximately 16% found just once.

This rearrangement joins TRBV6-2 or TRBV6-3 to TRBJ2-7; TRBD1 matches 7 bases. This receptor was taken from a young woman with Graves' ophthalmopathy. The specimen sequenced was blood. CDR3 loop: CASSYSRTGVYEQYF. DNA of the CDR3: TGTGCCAGCAGTTACAGTCGTACAGGGGTCTACGAGCAGTACTTC.